The 27 T cell receptor beta chains below were found in one sample sequenced in a study of somatic mutations in cytotoxic T cells in rheumatoid arthritis. Sequencing was performed with immunoSEQ multiplex PCR; in TCRdb, only in-frame clones are kept and a portion is missing. The sample lists approximately 30,000 clones; more than 75% were seen once. The sequenced sample was CD8+ T cells sorted from blood. Receptors originate from an adult with rheumatoid arthritis.

The gene calls are TRBV6-1 and TRBJ1-1, with D uncertain. The CDR3 loop spans 15 amino acids. Per germline, CDR1 MNHNS and CDR2 SASEGT. V dropped 2 bases and J dropped 3 bases, with 13 bases sitting between them. The CDR3 bases are TGTGCCAGCAGTGAAAACGGCGAGTGGGACACTGAAGCTTTCTTT. It yields the protein CASSENGEWDTEAFF.

In this sample, this clone is medium-sized (0.01 to 0.1%). Distinct nucleotide sequences in the sample also encode this CDR3. This chain connects TRBV6-4 to TRBJ2-2; D call uncertain. CDR3 length: 13 residues. Germline CDR1 is MRHNA and CDR2 is SNTAGT. The ends were cut back, 2 bases at V and 3 bases at J, with 4 bases in the middle. This CDR3 is CASSDRDTGELFF. The CDR3 bases are TGTGCCAGCAGTGACAGGGACACCGGGGAGCTGTTTTTT.

V is TRBV6-1 and J is TRBJ1-2; D remains ambiguous. V lost 8 bases to trimming and J lost 5 bases, with 18 bases between them. Per germline, CDR1 MNHNS and CDR2 SASEGT. The CDR3 covers 14 residues. The CDR3 DNA follows: TGTGCCAGCGAGTACGGTGACCTCCCTTATGGCTACACCTTC. This translates into CASEYGDLPYGYTF.

CDR3 sequence reads: CASSYFRGQTGELFF. DNA for the CDR3: TGTGCCAGCAGTTACTTCCGGGGGCAGACCGGGGAGCTGTTTTTT. J is TRBJ2-2 and V is TRBV6-5; the D gene could be TRBD1 or TRBD2 (6 bases each). The CDR3 runs 15 residues. Germline CDR1 and CDR2: MNHEY and SVGAGI. V was shortened by 1 base and J by 5 bases, with 11 bases between the two germline ends.

V gene TRBV28 combines with J gene TRBJ2-1; D is possibly TRBD2 (6 bases). Germline V lookup: CDR1 MDHEN, CDR2 SYDVKM. The CDR3 spans 16 residues. Trimming pared 2 bases from V and 1 base from J, leaving 12 bases between. CDR3 DNA sequence: TGTGCCAGCAGTTTAGAGCGGGCGTCTTCCTACAATGAGCAGTTCTTC. Translation gives CASSLERASSYNEQFF. Full variable domain (outside the CDR3, taken from reference TRBV28 and TRBJ2-1): DVKVTQSSRYLVKRTGEKVFLECVQDMDHENMFWYRQDPGLGLRLIYFSYDVKMKEKGDIPEGYSVSREKKERFSLILESASTNQTSMYLCASSLERASSYNEQFFGPGTRLTVL.

This sequence joins TRBV30 and TRBJ2-2; weak D call: TRBD2 (6 bases). CDR1 is GTSNPN and CDR2 is SVGIG in the germline V gene (reference sequence). There are 14 residues in the CDR3. Trimming cost V 3 bases and J 3 bases, with 11 bases left between them. The CDR3 DNA is TGTGCCTGGAGGGGGGACTCCGACACCGGGGAGCTGTTTTTT. It yields the protein CAWRGDSDTGELFF.

The chain is built from TRBV10-3 and TRBJ2-3; D unresolved. This CDR3 spans 14 amino acids. With 1 base removed from V and 2 bases from J, the gap between germline ends came to 7 bases. Germline CDR1 reads ENHRY; CDR2 reads SYGVKD. The CDR3: CAISEWGNTDTQYF. The CDR3 DNA is TGTGCCATCAGTGAGTGGGGAAACACAGATACGCAGTATTTT.

The chain is built from TRBV11-2 and TRBJ2-1; 8 bases fit TRBD2. V was pared by 1 base and J by 8 bases, with 7 bases of the junction left unmatched. There are 15 residues in the CDR3. Germline values: CDR1 SGHAT, CDR2 FQNNGV. DNA of the CDR3: TGTGCCAGCAGCTTAGTGGGGACTAGGATCCATGAGCAGTTCTTC. Protein: CASSLVGTRIHEQFF.

The CDR3 spells CAITGTSDSYEQYF. CDR3 coding DNA: TGTGCCATCACTGGGACTAGCGATTCCTACGAGCAGTACTTC. The V gene is TRBV10-3, the J gene TRBJ2-7; TRBD2 aligns across 10 bases. J lost 1 base, V lost 7 bases, and 4 bases had no gene match. This CDR3 region has 14 residues. CDR1 and CDR2 (germline): ENHRY, SYGVKD.

In its sample, this clone is medium-sized. The chain uses TRBV11-3 and TRBJ2-3, with 7 positions matching TRBD2. The V and J ends lost 8 bases and 4 bases, in that order; junction bases with no gene match: 9. Per the germline V gene, CDR1 is SGHNT and CDR2 is YENEEA. The CDR3 extends over 14 amino acids. This chain's CDR3 is CASFGREPPDTQYF. In DNA, the CDR3 is TGTGCCAGCTTCGGGCGGGAGCCCCCAGATACGCAGTATTTT.

The rearrangement uses TRBV5-1 and TRBJ1-4, with TRBD1 identical over 7 bases. V lost 2 bases and J lost 4; bases outside the gene matches: 5. CDR3 length equals 15 residues. Looked up from germline, CDR1 is SGHRS and CDR2 is YFSETQ. CDR3 sequence reads: CASSFEDRDNEKLFF. In DNA form, the CDR3 reads TGCGCCAGCAGCTTCGAAGACAGGGATAATGAAAAACTGTTTTTT. Full variable domain (missing parts from reference TRBV5-1 and TRBJ1-4): KAGVTQTPRYLIKTRGQQVTLSCSPISGHRSVSWYQQTPGQGLQFLFEYFSETQRNKGNFPGRFSGRQFSNSRSEMNVSTLELGDSALYLCASSFEDRDNEKLFFGSGTQLSVL.

The chain combines TRBV12-5 with TRBJ2-5, with a weak D call TRBD2 (6 bases). The germline V and J ends were trimmed by 4 bases and 5 bases, with 26 bases remaining between them. The CDR3 totals 18 residues. Germline V gives CDR1 LGHNT, CDR2 FRNRAP. This chain's CDR3 is CASGSLTTGVGERETQYF. CDR3 in DNA: TGTGCTAGTGGTTCTTTAACCACGGGGGTAGGAGAAAGGGAGACCCAGTACTTC.

V and J are TRBV19 and TRBJ2-1; D unclear. Germline V gene data show CDR1 as LNHDA and CDR2 as SQIVND (reference sequence). V dropped 2 bases and J dropped 4 bases, with 6 bases sitting between them. This CDR3 contains 13 residues. CDR3 coding DNA: TGTGCCAGTAGTATACCCCCTTACAATGAGCAGTTCTTC. It yields the protein CASSIPPYNEQFF.

CDR3: CASSLGDRENFMNTEAFF. CDR3 nucleotides: TGTGCCAGCAGCTTGGGCGACAGGGAAAACTTTATGAACACTGAAGCTTTCTTT. The chain joins TRBV5-8 to TRBJ1-1; 7 nucleotides agree with TRBD1. In germline, CDR1 is SGHTS, CDR2 YDEGEE. The CDR3 contains 18 residues. With 0 bases clipped from V and 0 bases from J, the junction kept 11 bases outside the gene matches.

CDR3 loop: CASSQPMGQKNTEAFF. The CDR3, as DNA: TGCGCCAGCAGCCAACCCATGGGACAGAAGAACACTGAAGCTTTCTTT. The rearrangement joins TRBV4-1 to TRBJ1-1; TRBD1 matches at 7 bases. This CDR3 is built from 16 residues. Germline lookup yields CDR1 MGHRA and CDR2 YSYEKL. The ends lost 2 bases at V and 1 base at J; junction bases unmatched: 7.

A note on this clone: Different DNA sequences within this sample yield the same CDR3. This sequence joins TRBV5-1 and TRBJ2-7; D gene uncertain. The CDR3 length is 12 residues. Germline values: CDR1 SGHRS, CDR2 YFSETQ. Trimming stripped 0 bases from V and 6 bases from J, with 7 bases between. The CDR3 DNA reads as TGCGCCAGCAGCTTGGGGGGTGGCGAGCAGTACTTC. It specifies CASSLGGGEQYF.

The chain links TRBV6-1 to TRBJ2-7, with 7 bases lining up with TRBD1. From germline, CDR1 is MNHNS and CDR2 SASEGT. There are 17 residues in the CDR3. V shed 3 bases and J 3 bases; nucleotides not matched to a gene: 14. The CDR3 loop is CASSDAHAGTAFYEQYF. The CDR3 DNA is TGTGCCAGCAGTGACGCACACGCCGGGACAGCGTTCTACGAGCAGTACTTC.

This clone has only a few counts. The chain recombines TRBV30 with TRBJ1-1; D may be TRBD1 (6 bases). Germline V CDR1 and CDR2: GTSNPN, SVGIG (reference sequence). The length of the CDR3 is 12 residues. Trimming pared 7 bases from V and 4 bases from J, leaving 13 bases between. The CDR3 here is CAFTGFGTEAFF. Here the CDR3 DNA reads TGTGCCTTTACAGGGTTTGGCACTGAAGCTTTCTTT.

This clone has only one observation. The chain links TRBV7-8 to TRBJ1-2; D gene ambiguous. V was clipped by 4 bases and J by 4 bases, with 13 bases between them. The CDR3 extends over 14 amino acids. Germline CDR1 SGHVS, CDR2 FQNEAQ. The CDR3 region has the DNA TGTGCCAGCAGCTCACCGGGTCGCCTCTATGGCTACACCTTC. It codes for CASSSPGRLYGYTF.

This clone appeared a single time. The chain couples TRBV4-1 to TRBJ2-5; no definite D call. Deletions cut 2 bases from V and 1 base from J, with 14 bases between. CDR3 length: 16 residues. Per germline, CDR1 MGHRA and CDR2 YSYEKL. The CDR3 loop is CASSQQLWGPQETQYF. CDR3 nucleotide sequence: TGCGCCAGCAGCCAACAACTTTGGGGTCCCCAAGAGACCCAGTACTTC.

This clone was seen only a few times. In nucleotides, the CDR3 is TGCGCCAGCAGCCAAGTAGGGGACACTGAAGCTTTCTTT. It is translated as CASSQVGDTEAFF. The rearrangement uses TRBV4-1 and TRBJ1-1, with D perhaps TRBD1 (5 bases). Trimming stripped 1 base from V and 3 bases from J, with 6 bases between. Per germline, CDR1 MGHRA and CDR2 YSYEKL. The length of the CDR3 is 13 residues.

The count of this clone is one. The V gene is TRBV4-1, the J gene TRBJ2-1, with a weak D call TRBD1 (6 bases). Germline values: CDR1 MGHRA, CDR2 YSYEKL. The CDR3 extends over 16 amino acids. V dropped 0 bases and J dropped 0 bases, with 9 bases sitting between them. CDR3 nucleotide sequence: TGCGCCAGCAGCCAAGATCCAGGGGCCTCCTACAATGAGCAGTTCTTC. Protein product: CASSQDPGASYNEQFF.

The chain couples TRBV5-5 to TRBJ2-3; the D gene could be TRBD1 or TRBD2 (6 bases each). The V end was cut by 6 bases, the J end by 1 base, with 12 bases between. CDR3 length: 14 amino acids. Germline CDR1 is SGHKS and CDR2 is YYEKEE (reference sequence). The CDR3 is CASTLRGGTDTQYF. CDR3 in DNA: TGTGCCAGCACTTTAAGGGGGGGCACAGATACGCAGTATTTT.

The chain carries TRBV28 and TRBJ2-2; a possible D gene is TRBD1 (5 bases). This CDR3 region has 15 residues. The germline CDR1 and CDR2 sequences are MDHEN and SYDVKM. Trimming took 0 bases from V and 5 from J, leaving 10 bases between them. The CDR3 sequence: CASSLWQGRTGELFF. The CDR3 nucleotides are TGTGCCAGCAGTTTATGGCAGGGTCGGACCGGGGAGCTGTTTTTT.

This chain links TRBV19 with TRBJ1-5, with D possibly being TRBD1 (6 bases). The V gene's germline CDR1 is LNHDA and CDR2 SQIVND (reference sequence). This CDR3 contains 15 residues. V was clipped by 1 base and J by 6 bases, with 13 bases between them. The DNA for the CDR3 is TGTGCCAGTAGTATAGCAGGGGTAGGAAGTCAGCCCCAGCATTTT. It is translated as CASSIAGVGSQPQHF.

The V call is TRBV2, the J call TRBJ1-1; 7 nucleotides agree with TRBD1. The CDR3 totals 13 residues. J gave up 4 bases and V 8 bases, and 7 bases lay outside the gene matches. The germline gives CDR1 SNHLY, CDR2 FYNNEI. The CDR3 loop is CASGTAVSTEAFF. CDR3 sequence (DNA): TGTGCCAGCGGGACAGCGGTCTCCACTGAAGCTTTCTTT.

The V and J genes are TRBV27 and TRBJ1-3; maybe TRBD1 (5 bases). V was shortened by 2 bases and J by 4 bases, with 18 bases between the two germline ends. The CDR3 extends over 17 amino acids. The V gene's germline CDR1 is MNHEY and CDR2 SMNVEV (reference sequence). CDR3 protein: CASSLGDPQGAGNTIYF. CDR3 sequence (DNA): TGTGCCAGCAGTTTAGGGGATCCCCAGGGTGCCGGAAACACCATATATTTT.